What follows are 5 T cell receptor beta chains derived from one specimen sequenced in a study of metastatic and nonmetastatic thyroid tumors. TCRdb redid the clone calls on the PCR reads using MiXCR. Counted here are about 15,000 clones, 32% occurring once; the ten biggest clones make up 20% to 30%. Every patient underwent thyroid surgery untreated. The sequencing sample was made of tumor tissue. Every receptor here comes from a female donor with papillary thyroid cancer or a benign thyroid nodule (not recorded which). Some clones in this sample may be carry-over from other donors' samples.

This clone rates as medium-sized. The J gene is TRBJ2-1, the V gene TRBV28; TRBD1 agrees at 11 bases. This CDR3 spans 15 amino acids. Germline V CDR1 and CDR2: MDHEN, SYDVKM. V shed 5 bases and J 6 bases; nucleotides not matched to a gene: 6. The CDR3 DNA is TGTGCCAGCAGTCGCTACGGGACAGGGGGCAATGAGCAGTTCTTC. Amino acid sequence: CASSRYGTGGNEQFF.

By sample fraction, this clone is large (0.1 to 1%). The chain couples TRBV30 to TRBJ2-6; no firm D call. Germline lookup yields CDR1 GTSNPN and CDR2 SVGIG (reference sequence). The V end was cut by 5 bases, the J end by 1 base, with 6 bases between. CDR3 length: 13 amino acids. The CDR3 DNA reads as TGTGCCTGGTTGGGGTCTGGGGCCAACGTCCTGACTTTC. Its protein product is CAWLGSGANVLTF.

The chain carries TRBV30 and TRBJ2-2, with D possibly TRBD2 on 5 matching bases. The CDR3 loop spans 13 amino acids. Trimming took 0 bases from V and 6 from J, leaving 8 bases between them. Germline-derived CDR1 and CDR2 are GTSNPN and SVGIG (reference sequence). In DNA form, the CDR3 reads TGTGCCTGGAGTGTACGGGATGCCGGGGAGCTGTTTTTT. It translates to CAWSVRDAGELFF.

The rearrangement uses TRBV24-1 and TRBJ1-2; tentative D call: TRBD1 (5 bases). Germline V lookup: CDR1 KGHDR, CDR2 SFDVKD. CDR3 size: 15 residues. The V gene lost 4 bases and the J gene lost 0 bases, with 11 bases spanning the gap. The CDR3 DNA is TGTGCCACCAGTGAAACAGGCCATCCTAACTATGGCTACACCTTC. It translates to CATSETGHPNYGYTF.

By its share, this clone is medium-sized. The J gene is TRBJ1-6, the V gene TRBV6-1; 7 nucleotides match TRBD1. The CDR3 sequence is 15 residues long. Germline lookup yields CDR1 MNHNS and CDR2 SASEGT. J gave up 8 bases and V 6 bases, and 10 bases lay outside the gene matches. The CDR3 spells CASRKTGRRYSPLHF. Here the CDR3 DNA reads TGTGCCAGCAGAAAGACAGGGAGGAGGTATTCACCCCTCCACTTT.